The rows below give T cell receptor beta chains drawn from one sample of a study of blood T cell repertoires in COVID-19. Profiling relied on immunoSEQ multiplex PCR, and the TCRdb table lists in-frame clones only, not all of them. The table includes some 40,000 clones, approximately 90% detected once. The sample was peripheral blood. These receptors all come from a man aged 50 to 60 with active COVID-19. Both conserved end residues are part of each CDR3. A D gene is named only where the DNA matches it firmly. Clone sizes are given selectively: once, few, many, or a class where the clone is expanded.

TRBV7-9	-	-	TRBJ2-2	CASSLNPPGGELFF	TGTGCCAGCAGCTTGAATCCGCCGGGCGGGGAGCTGTTTTTT
TRBV19	-	-	TRBJ1-5	CASMMLVRPDQPQHF	TGTGCCAGTATGATGTTGGTCAGGCCAGATCAGCCCCAGCATTTT
TRBV5-1	-	-	TRBJ2-1	CASSANPDSEQFF	TGCGCCAGCAGCGCAAACCCGGACTCTGAGCAGTTCTTC
TRBV3-1/TRBV3-2	-	-	TRBJ2-5	CASSSRGGVETQYF	TGTGCCAGCAGCTCTAGAGGGGGAGTGGAGACCCAGTACTTC
TRBV5-4	-	TRBD1	TRBJ1-6	CASSTRTGGESPLHF	TGTGCCAGCAGCACAAGGACAGGGGGTGAATCACCCCTCCACTTT
TRBV10-1	-	TRBD2	TRBJ2-1	CASPTAGGSYNEQFF	TGCGCCAGCCCTACCGCGGGAGGCAGCTACAATGAGCAGTTCTTC
TRBV7-9	-	TRBD1	TRBJ1-2	CASSLISGGHYGYTF	TGTGCCAGCAGCTTAATATCAGGGGGGCACTATGGCTACACCTTC
TRBV27	-	-	TRBJ2-7	CASSFHRAYEQYF	TGTGCCAGCAGTTTCCACAGGGCTTACGAGCAGTACTTC
TRBV29-1	-	-	TRBJ1-1	CSVGSGTNMNTEAFF	TGCAGCGTTGGGTCAGGGACTAACATGAACACTGAAGCTTTCTTT
TRBV9	once	-	TRBJ2-3	CASSVGASYTDTQYF	TGTGCCAGCAGCGTAGGAGCCTCTTATACGGATACGCAGTATTTT
TRBV6-5	-	-	TRBJ2-7	CASSYSWAQRYEQYF	TGTGCCAGCAGTTACTCCTGGGCCCAAAGATACGAGCAGTACTTC
TRBV21-1	-	-	TRBJ2-2	CASKRNRGLCSGELFF	TGTGCCAGCAAGAGGAACAGGGGGCTATGCTCCGGGGAGCTGTTTTTT
TRBV4-1	-	TRBD2	TRBJ2-1	CASSQRSAGVGLDEQFF	TGCGCCAGCAGCCAGAGATCTGCGGGAGTGGGATTAGATGAGCAGTTCTTC
TRBV5-1	-	-	TRBJ2-7	CASSSSFHEQYF	TGCGCCAGCAGCTCCTCGTTCCACGAGCAGTACTTC
TRBV5-1	-	-	TRBJ1-6	CASSFQPGHDNSPLHF	TGCGCCAGCAGCTTCCAACCGGGACATGATAATTCACCCCTCCACTTT
TRBV2	-	TRBD2	TRBJ2-3	CASSSGGRTDTQYF	TGTGCCAGCAGTAGCGGGGGGCGGACAGATACGCAGTATTTT
TRBV7-9	-	-	TRBJ1-2	CASSLGEGSTNYGYTF	TGTGCCAGCAGCTTAGGGGAGGGTAGCACTAACTATGGCTACACCTTC
TRBV30	-	-	TRBJ2-3	CAWSVGTSDTQYF	TGTGCCTGGAGTGTAGGGACTTCAGATACGCAGTATTTT
TRBV29-1	-	-	TRBJ1-1	CSVEFGGSRGAFF	TGCAGCGTTGAATTCGGGGGGTCCCGCGGGGCTTTCTTT
TRBV6-5	-	TRBD2	TRBJ2-3	CAGAWRGADTQYF	TGTGCCGGGGCGTGGCGGGGGGCAGATACGCAGTATTTT
TRBV6-6	-	TRBD2	TRBJ2-7	CASRSGTSGAVYEQYF	TGTGCCAGCAGGTCCGGGACTAGCGGGGCTGTCTACGAGCAGTACTTC
TRBV28	-	-	TRBJ1-2	CASSRGQYGYTF	TGTGCCAGCAGCCGTGGACAGTATGGCTACACCTTC
TRBV5-1	-	-	TRBJ2-3	CASSPARRGITDTQYF	TGCGCCAGCAGCCCGGCGAGGCGGGGTATCACAGATACGCAGTATTTT
TRBV2	-	-	TRBJ2-5	CASSEERVTQYF	TGTGCCAGCAGTGAAGAACGGGTGACCCAGTACTTC
TRBV29-1	-	-	TRBJ1-1	CSAKISTEAFF	TGCAGCGCAAAGATCAGCACTGAAGCTTTCTTT
TRBV5-1	-	TRBD1	TRBJ1-1	CASSLRDRDGEAFF	TGCGCCAGCAGCCTCCGGGACAGGGATGGTGAAGCTTTCTTT
TRBV6-1	-	TRBD1	TRBJ2-7	CASSEAAFGTGGSYEQYF	TGTGCCAGCAGTGAAGCGGCCTTTGGTACAGGGGGCTCCTACGAGCAGTACTTC
TRBV30	-	-	TRBJ1-2	CAWSVGGNVNYGYTF	TGTGCCTGGAGTGTAGGGGGAAACGTAAACTATGGCTACACCTTC
TRBV6-5	-	TRBD1	TRBJ1-2	CASSRGTGDGYTF	TGTGCCAGCAGCCGAGGGACAGGGGATGGCTACACCTTC
TRBV6-5	-	-	TRBJ2-1	CASTPSSLSYNEQFF	TGTGCCAGCACTCCGAGTTCGCTCTCTTACAATGAGCAGTTCTTC
TRBV14	-	-	TRBJ2-4	CASSQGTGGNIQYF	TGTGCCAGCAGCCAGGGGACTGGGGGAAACATTCAGTACTTC
TRBV5-1	once	-	TRBJ1-2	CASSFGQGSYGYTF	TGCGCCAGCAGCTTTGGTCAGGGATCCTATGGCTACACCTTC
TRBV27	-	-	TRBJ2-7	CARIGFYSYEQYF	TGTGCCAGAATCGGGTTCTACTCCTACGAGCAGTACTTC
TRBV13	-	TRBD1	TRBJ2-2	CASSWDRGNTGELFF	TGTGCCAGCAGCTGGGACAGGGGGAACACCGGGGAGCTGTTTTTT
TRBV15	-	-	TRBJ2-3	CATSIERAADTQYF	TGTGCCACCAGCATTGAGCGGGCAGCAGATACGCAGTATTTT
TRBV6-5	once	-	TRBJ1-5	CASSLQGSSNQPQHF	TGTGCCAGCAGTTTACAGGGAAGCAGCAATCAGCCCCAGCATTTT
TRBV29-1	-	-	TRBJ2-3	CSVSRDNSDTQYF	TGCAGCGTCTCGAGGGACAACTCAGATACGCAGTATTTT
TRBV9	-	-	TRBJ1-1	CASSVVEGWTEAFF	TGTGCCAGCAGCGTAGTTGAGGGTTGGACTGAAGCTTTCTTT
TRBV4-1	-	-	TRBJ1-3	CASSLRSDSGNTIYF	TGCGCCAGCAGCCTCCGATCAGACTCAGGAAACACCATATATTTT
TRBV4-1	once	-	TRBJ1-5	CASSQPDRQPQHF	TGCGCCAGCAGCCAACCGGACAGACAGCCCCAGCATTTT
TRBV3-1/TRBV3-2	-	-	TRBJ2-5	CASSQAQGQETQYF	TGTGCCAGCAGCCAAGCGCAGGGTCAAGAGACCCAGTACTTC
TRBV27	-	-	TRBJ2-3	CASSFLSSGGADTQYF	TGTGCCAGCAGTTTCCTGAGTAGCGGAGGGGCGGATACGCAGTATTTT
TRBV3-1/TRBV3-2	-	-	TRBJ2-1	CASSQDSGGYNEQFF	TGTGCCAGCAGCCAAGATTCCGGGGGTTACAATGAGCAGTTCTTC
TRBV5-1	-	TRBD2	TRBJ2-1	CASSSTSVSYNEQFF	TGCGCCAGCAGCTCGACTAGCGTTTCCTACAATGAGCAGTTCTTC
TRBV4-1	few	-	TRBJ1-6	CASSQLSMSSYNSPLHF	TGCGCCAGCAGCCAGCTGTCCATGAGCTCCTATAATTCACCCCTCCACTTT
TRBV2	-	-	TRBJ1-6	CASSVEQLYNSPLHF	TGTGCCAGCAGTGTGGAACAGCTTTATAATTCACCCCTCCACTTT
TRBV6-6	-	-	TRBJ1-1	CASSYSTRSGTEAFF	TGTGCCAGCAGTTACTCGACCAGGAGCGGAACTGAAGCTTTCTTT
TRBV27	-	-	TRBJ1-1	CASSLSWANTEAFF	TGTGCCAGCAGTTTATCGTGGGCTAACACTGAAGCTTTCTTT